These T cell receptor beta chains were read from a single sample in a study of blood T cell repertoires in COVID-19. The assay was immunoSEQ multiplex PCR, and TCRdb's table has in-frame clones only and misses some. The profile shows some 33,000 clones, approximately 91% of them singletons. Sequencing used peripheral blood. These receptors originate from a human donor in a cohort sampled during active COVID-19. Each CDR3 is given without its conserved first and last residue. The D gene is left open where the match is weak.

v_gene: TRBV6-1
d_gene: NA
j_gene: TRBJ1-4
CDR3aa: ASSEKEGVNEKLF

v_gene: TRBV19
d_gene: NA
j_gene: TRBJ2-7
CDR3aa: ASTSYEGAYEQY

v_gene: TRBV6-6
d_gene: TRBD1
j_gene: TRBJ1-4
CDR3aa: ASRRDRGGEKLF

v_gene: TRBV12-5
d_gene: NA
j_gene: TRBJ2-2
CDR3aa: ASGRDTGELF

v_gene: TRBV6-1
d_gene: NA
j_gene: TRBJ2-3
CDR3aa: ASSEQGGWMVDTQY

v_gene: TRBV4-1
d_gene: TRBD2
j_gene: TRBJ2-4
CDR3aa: ASSRFSGGTKNIQY

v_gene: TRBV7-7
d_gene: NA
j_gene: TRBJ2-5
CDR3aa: ASSLEGTSRETQY

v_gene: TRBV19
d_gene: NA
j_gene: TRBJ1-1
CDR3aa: ASSIAANTEAF

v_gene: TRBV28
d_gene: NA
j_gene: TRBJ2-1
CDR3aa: ASSLSRHSPVYNEQF

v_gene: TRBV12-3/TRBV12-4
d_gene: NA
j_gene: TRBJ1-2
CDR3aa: ASARGSPYGYT

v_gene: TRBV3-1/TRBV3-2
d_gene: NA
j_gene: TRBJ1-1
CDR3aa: ASSQDRGAEAF

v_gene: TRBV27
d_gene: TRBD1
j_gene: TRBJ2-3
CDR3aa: ASSPRDSNTDTQY

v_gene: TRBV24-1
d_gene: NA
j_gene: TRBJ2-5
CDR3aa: ATSDSSGGKETQY

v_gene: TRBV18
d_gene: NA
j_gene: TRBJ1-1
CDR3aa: ASSLGGNTEAF

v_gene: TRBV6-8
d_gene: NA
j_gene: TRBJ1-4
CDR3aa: ASSSPRNRAREKLF

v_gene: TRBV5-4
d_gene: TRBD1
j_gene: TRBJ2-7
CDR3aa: ASSLRQGWVDEQY

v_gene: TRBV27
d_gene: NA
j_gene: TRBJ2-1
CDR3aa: ASSLSGPNSYNEQF

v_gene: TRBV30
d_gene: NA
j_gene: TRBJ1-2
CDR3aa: AWTRGQGGLYGYT

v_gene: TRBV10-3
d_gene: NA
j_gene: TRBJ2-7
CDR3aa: ATLDPRYHEQY

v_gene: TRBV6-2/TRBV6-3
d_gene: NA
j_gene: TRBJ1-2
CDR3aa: ASSSRGHVYGYT

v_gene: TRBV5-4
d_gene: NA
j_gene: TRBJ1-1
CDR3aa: ASSLESRGTEAF

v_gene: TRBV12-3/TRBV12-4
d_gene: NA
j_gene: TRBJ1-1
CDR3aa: ASSFGRGTEAF

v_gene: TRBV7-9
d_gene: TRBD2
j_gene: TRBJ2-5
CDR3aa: ASSSGTSGVETQY

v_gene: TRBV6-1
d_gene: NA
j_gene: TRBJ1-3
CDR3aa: ASSEASPSGNTIY

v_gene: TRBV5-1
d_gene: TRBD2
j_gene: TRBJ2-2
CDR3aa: ASSLETSGTGELF

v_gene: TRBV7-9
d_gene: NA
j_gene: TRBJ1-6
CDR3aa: ASSLGRYNSPLH

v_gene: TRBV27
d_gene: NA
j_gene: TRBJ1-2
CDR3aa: ASGGSHLMEGNYGYT

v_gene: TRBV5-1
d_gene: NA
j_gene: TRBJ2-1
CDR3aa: ASSPRQAGASYNEQF

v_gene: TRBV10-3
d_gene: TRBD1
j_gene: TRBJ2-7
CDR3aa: AITSQGAYEQY

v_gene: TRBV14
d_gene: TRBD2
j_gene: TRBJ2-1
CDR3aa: ASSQDTAGGPQF

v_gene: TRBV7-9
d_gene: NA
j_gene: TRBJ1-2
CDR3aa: ASSFLSTAGGYT

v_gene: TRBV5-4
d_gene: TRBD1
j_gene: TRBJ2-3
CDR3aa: ASSSRDRGTDTQY

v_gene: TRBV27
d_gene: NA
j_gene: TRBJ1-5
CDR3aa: ASSSATYSNQPQH

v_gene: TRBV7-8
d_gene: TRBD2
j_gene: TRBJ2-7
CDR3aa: ASSPLVGGLAGEQY

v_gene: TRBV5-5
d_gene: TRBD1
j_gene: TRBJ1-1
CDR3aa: ASSLTGTGGGTEAF

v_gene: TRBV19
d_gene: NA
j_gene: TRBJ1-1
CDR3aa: ASSIGVTEAF

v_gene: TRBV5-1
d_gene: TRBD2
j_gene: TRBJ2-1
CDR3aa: ASSLSGTGYNEQF

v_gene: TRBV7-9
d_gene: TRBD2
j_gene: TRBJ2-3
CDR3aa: ASSWGLAGTTDTQY

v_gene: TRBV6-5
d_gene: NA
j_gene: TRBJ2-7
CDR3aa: ASSPMTGTYEQY

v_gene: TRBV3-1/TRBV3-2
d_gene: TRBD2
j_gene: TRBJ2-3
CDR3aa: ASSQDFWGGTDTQY

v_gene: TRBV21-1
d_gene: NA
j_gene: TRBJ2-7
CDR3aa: ASSSRTGVGSYEQY

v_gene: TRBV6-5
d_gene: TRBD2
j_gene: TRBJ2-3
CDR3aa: ASTPGGRQDTQY

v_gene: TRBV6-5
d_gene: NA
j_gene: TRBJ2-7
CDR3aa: ASSYAGFYEQY

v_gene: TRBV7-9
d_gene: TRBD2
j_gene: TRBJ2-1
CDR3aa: ASSYGTSENNEQF

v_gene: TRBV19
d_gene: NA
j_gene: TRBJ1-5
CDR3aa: ASTSDQGNQPQH

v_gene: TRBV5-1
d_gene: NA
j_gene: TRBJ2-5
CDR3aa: ASSLDRRETQY

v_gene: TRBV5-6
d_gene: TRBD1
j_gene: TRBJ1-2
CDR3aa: ASSRTGGNGYT

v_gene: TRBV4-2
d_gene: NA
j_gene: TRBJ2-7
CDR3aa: ASSQEGLGYEQY

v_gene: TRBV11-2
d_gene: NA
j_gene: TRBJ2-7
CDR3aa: ASSLTRYPAYEQY

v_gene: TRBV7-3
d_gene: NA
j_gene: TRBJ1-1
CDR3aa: ASSLLRGNTEAF

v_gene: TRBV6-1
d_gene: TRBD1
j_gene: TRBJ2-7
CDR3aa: ASREVPGQGPYEQY

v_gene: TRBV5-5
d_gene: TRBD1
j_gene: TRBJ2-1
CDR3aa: ASSYGTGDTIAESNEQF

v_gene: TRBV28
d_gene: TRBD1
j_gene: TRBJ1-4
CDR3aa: ASRPLPGQGAVWGGKLF

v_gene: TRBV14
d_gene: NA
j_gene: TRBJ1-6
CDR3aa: ASSPIRGGNYNSPLH

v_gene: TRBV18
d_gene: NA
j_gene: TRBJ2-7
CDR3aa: ASSPSSGTSYEQY

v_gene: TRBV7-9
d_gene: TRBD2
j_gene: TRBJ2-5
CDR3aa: ASRPGGGAETQY

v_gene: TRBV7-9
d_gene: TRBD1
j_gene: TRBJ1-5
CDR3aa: ASSSTGVTQPQH